Shown below are 32 T cell receptor beta chains from a single sample sequenced in a study of identical twins. Using its own MiXCR run on the 5' RACE reads, TCRdb lists one record per CDR3 protein. The sample lists around 670,000 distinct CDR3 sequences, around 6% occurring once. The sample consisted of naive T cells sorted from blood. Source of these receptors: a man aged 18 to 29 in good health.

There are a few counts of this clonotype. V and J are TRBV10-3 and TRBJ2-7; D perhaps matches TRBD2 (6 bases). This CDR3 comprises 14 residues. V gave up 10 bases and J gave up 4 bases, with 20 bases separating them. Germline CDR1 reads ENHRY; CDR2 reads SYGVKD. The DNA for the CDR3 is TGTGCCAGCACGGATGTCGGCGGGGCTTACGAGCAGTACTTC. It specifies CASTDVGGAYEQYF.

Only a few counts were recorded for this clonotype. The V and J genes are TRBV6-1 and TRBJ2-3; 8 bases line up with TRBD2. This CDR3 comprises 18 residues. In germline, CDR1 is MNHNS, CDR2 SASEGT. V shed 5 bases, J shed 2 bases, and the junction held 15 bases outside the gene matches. CDR3 amino acids: CASSRPGISGTLTDTQYF. The CDR3, as DNA: TGTGCCAGCAGTCGACCCGGTATTAGCGGGACCCTCACAGATACGCAGTATTTT.

This clonotype has more than one count but fewer than ten. V is TRBV20-1 and J is TRBJ1-2, with D tentatively TRBD1 (6 bases). V dropped 0 bases and J dropped 3 bases, with 11 bases sitting between them. CDR3 length: 14 amino acids. Germline CDR1 reads DFQATT; CDR2 reads SNEGSKA (reference sequence). CDR3 residues: CSARDRGRDYGYTF. Written as DNA, the CDR3 is TGCAGTGCTAGAGATCGGGGGCGCGACTATGGCTACACCTTC.

This clonotype was seen at least ten times. This sequence joins TRBV5-1 and TRBJ2-1; 13 nucleotides line up with TRBD2. Germline CDR1 and CDR2: SGHRS and YFSETQ. The CDR3 is 15 residues long. J was trimmed by 6 bases and V by 4 bases; bases with no gene match: 4. The CDR3 DNA sequence: TGCGCCAGCAGCCCTAGGACTAGCGGGAGCAATGAGCAGTTCTTC. Its translation: CASSPRTSGSNEQFF.

Ten or more counts support this clonotype. The V gene is TRBV20-1, the J gene TRBJ2-2; 7 nucleotides agree with TRBD2. Trimming removed 2 bases from V and 4 bases from J; junction bases left unmatched: 7. CDR1 is DFQATT, CDR2 SNEGSKA, per germline (reference sequence). This CDR3 contains 15 residues. The CDR3 loop reads CSARRASGSTGELFF. The DNA of the CDR3 is TGCAGTGCTAGAAGGGCTAGCGGAAGCACCGGGGAGCTGTTTTTT.

This clonotype was seen many times. This chain links TRBV5-1 with TRBJ1-1, with a possible D match to TRBD1 (5 bases). Trimming stripped 0 bases from V and 6 bases from J, with 9 bases between. CDR3 length: 13 amino acids. Germline-derived CDR1 and CDR2 are SGHRS and YFSETQ. The CDR3 here is CASSLEGLSEAFF. The CDR3 DNA sequence: TGCGCCAGCAGCTTGGAGGGGTTATCTGAAGCTTTCTTT.

This clonotype was picked up a small number of times. The V and J genes are TRBV20-1 and TRBJ2-1; 7 bases fit TRBD2. Germline V gene data show CDR1 as DFQATT and CDR2 as SNEGSKA (reference sequence). The CDR3 covers 15 residues. Trimming cost V 0 bases and J 2 bases; bases outside gene matches: 4. The CDR3 DNA reads TGCAGTGCTAGAGATGCGGGAGTCCCCTACAATGAGCAGTTCTTC. This codes for CSARDAGVPYNEQFF.

This clonotype occurred many times. The chain carries TRBV20-1 and TRBJ2-1; perhaps TRBD2 as D (6 bases). Germline CDR1 and CDR2: DFQATT and SNEGSKA (reference sequence). The length of the CDR3 is 15 residues. V lost 4 bases, J lost 4 bases, and 17 bases lay in between. The CDR3 DNA follows: TGCAGTGCTATACCTCGGGGGTTTGCGTACAATGAGCAGTTCTTC. Encoded protein: CSAIPRGFAYNEQFF.

The chain is built from TRBV7-9 and TRBJ2-3, with D hard to call. The V end lost 7 bases, the J end lost 6 bases, and 11 bases lay between the germline ends. CDR3 length: 12 residues. CDR1 is SEHNR, CDR2 FQNEAQ, per germline (reference sequence). CDR3 DNA sequence: TGTGCCAGCACCCCCACCGCCGATACGCAGTATTTT. This sequence encodes CASTPTADTQYF.

This clonotype was recorded at least ten times. The chain uses TRBV4-1 and TRBJ2-7; no clear D. This CDR3 comprises 13 residues. V dropped 1 base and J dropped 3 bases, with 7 bases sitting between them. CDR1 is MGHRA, CDR2 YSYEKL, per germline. The CDR3 nucleotides read TGCGCCAGCAGCCAAGTTGGGGACTACGAGCAGTACGTC. Its translation is CASSQVGDYEQYV.

This clonotype was seen many times. V and J are TRBV7-2 and TRBJ2-3; D not certain. V gave up 0 bases and J gave up 1 base, with 11 bases separating them. Germline V gene data show CDR1 as SGHTA and CDR2 as FQGNSA. The CDR3 loop spans 16 amino acids. The CDR3 spells CASSLADRSGTDTQYF. As DNA, the CDR3 is TGTGCCAGCAGCTTAGCTGACCGGAGCGGCACAGATACGCAGTATTTT.

This clonotype has a handful of counts. The CDR3 coding sequence is TGTGCCAGCAGTTTAACGCCAGGACTGAATGCTGAAGCTTTCTTT. Protein: CASSLTPGLNAEAFF. The V call is TRBV27, the J call TRBJ1-1, with D hard to call. The CDR3 is 15 amino acids. CDR1 is MNHEY, CDR2 SMNVEV, per germline (reference sequence). Trimming pared 2 bases from V and 6 bases from J, leaving 16 bases between.

The V gene is TRBV2, the J gene TRBJ2-7; 7 bases are shared with TRBD1. This CDR3 contains 12 residues. V lost 8 bases, J lost 3 bases, and 4 bases stayed unmatched. Germline-derived CDR1 and CDR2 are SNHLY and FYNNEI. The chain's CDR3 is CASGDRIYEQYV. DNA for the CDR3: TGTGCCAGCGGGGACAGAATCTACGAGCAGTACGTC.

This clonotype has a count of ten or more. Its ends do not fully match the called genes, so a read error is possible. The chain is built from TRBV7-8 and TRBJ2-1; TRBD2 agrees at 11 bases. Looked up from germline, CDR1 is SGHVS and CDR2 is FQNEAQ. The CDR3 covers 11 residues. CDR3 loop: CASSVAGGKFF. In nucleotides, the CDR3 is TGTGCCAGCAGCGTAGCGGGAGGGAAGTTCTTC.

J is TRBJ1-4 and V is TRBV12-3 or TRBV12-4, with 7 bases lining up with TRBD1. The length of the CDR3 is 16 residues. Trimming took 5 bases from V and 4 from J; bases not matched to a gene: 10. The CDR3 protein is CASSPRGTVNNEKLFF. CDR3 bases: TGTGCCAGCAGTCCAAGAGGGACAGTCAATAATGAAAAACTGTTTTTT.

This sequence joins TRBV15 and TRBJ2-7, with 12 bases identical to TRBD1. V shed 5 bases, J shed 8 bases, and the junction held 10 bases outside the gene matches. This CDR3 contains 15 residues. Germline CDR1 is LNHNV and CDR2 is YYDKDF (reference sequence). Written as DNA, the CDR3 is TGTGCCACCAGCCAAAACCGGGACAGGGGGCTGAAGCAGTACTTC. This translates into CATSQNRDRGLKQYF.

The J gene is TRBJ1-5, the V gene TRBV9, with 8 bases that match TRBD1. Germline CDR1 reads SGDLS; CDR2 reads YYNGEE. This CDR3 region has 14 residues. Losses at the gene ends were 0 bases for V and 4 bases for J; bases not matched to a gene: 0. CDR3 nucleotide sequence: TGTGCCAGCAGCGTAGGGACAGGGAATCAGCCCCAGCATTTT. The encoded protein is CASSVGTGNQPQHF. The full variable domain, rest sourced from reference TRBV9 and TRBJ1-5, is DSGVTQTPKHLITATGQRVTLRCSPRSGDLSVYWYQQSLDQGLQFLIQYYNGEERAKGNILERFSAQQFPDLHSELNLSSLELGDSALYFCASSVGTGNQPQHFGDGTRLSIL.

The V gene is TRBV11-2, the J gene TRBJ2-7, with 13 bases aligning to TRBD2. V was pared by 5 bases and J by 5 bases, with 12 bases of the junction left unmatched. The CDR3 contains 17 residues. Germline loops: CDR1 SGHAT, CDR2 FQNNGV. The CDR3 coding sequence is TGTGCCAGCAGCCAGAGACTAGCGGGAGGCCGGCTGGACGAGCAGTACTTC. Translation: CASSQRLAGGRLDEQYF.

This clonotype was recorded many times. V and J are TRBV28 and TRBJ2-7, with D uncertain. The germline CDR1 and CDR2 sequences are MDHEN and SYDVKM. V lost 6 bases to trimming and J lost 0 bases, with 12 bases between them. The CDR3 consists of 14 residues. The CDR3 nucleotides read TGTGCCAGCAGCTTACCGGGTAGCTCCTACGAGCAGTACTTC. This codes for CASSLPGSSYEQYF.

This clonotype was counted a few times. The J gene is TRBJ2-5, the V gene TRBV7-9; 8 bases map to TRBD2. V shed 5 bases and J 5 bases; nucleotides not matched to a gene: 10. The CDR3 has 15 residues. Looked up from germline, CDR1 is SEHNR and CDR2 is FQNEAQ (reference sequence). DNA of the CDR3: TGTGCCAGCAGCCACCCGCGGGAGGCCCTGGAGACCCAGTACTTC. Translating gives CASSHPREALETQYF.

This chain connects TRBV7-7 to TRBJ2-1; TRBD2 matches 7 bases. Germline lookup yields CDR1 SSHAT and CDR2 FNYEAQ (reference sequence). The junction had 9 bases not matched to a gene; V was cut back by 4 bases and J by 3 bases. This CDR3 has 16 amino acids. The CDR3 DNA sequence: TGTGCCAGCAGCTACGCACCGGGACTAAACTACAATGAGCAGTTCTTC. Protein sequence: CASSYAPGLNYNEQFF.

This clonotype was detected many times. The gene calls are TRBV4-1 and TRBJ2-2; D not resolved. The CDR3 runs to 14 residues. V dropped 0 bases and J dropped 1 base, with 3 bases sitting between them. The V gene's germline CDR1 is MGHRA and CDR2 YSYEKL. Here the CDR3 reads CASSQEGNTGELFF. The CDR3, as DNA: TGCGCCAGCAGCCAAGAAGGGAACACCGGGGAGCTGTTTTTT.

This clonotype was counted ten times or more. V and J are TRBV3-1 and TRBJ2-3, with D hard to call. Deletions cut 1 base from V and 4 bases from J, with 6 bases between. The CDR3 is 13 amino acids. CDR1 and CDR2 from the germline V gene are LGHDT and YNNKEL (reference sequence). CDR3 residues: CASSQAAADTQYF. In nucleotides, the CDR3 is TGTGCCAGCAGCCAAGCCGCCGCAGATACGCAGTATTTT.

This clonotype was counted ten times or more. The chain uses TRBV6-6 and TRBJ2-1; D remains unclear. The CDR3 loop spans 12 amino acids. Germline CDR1 and CDR2: MNHNY and SVGAGI (reference sequence). Deletions cut 1 base from V and 8 bases from J, with 6 bases between. CDR3 sequence reads: CASSYYSDEQFF. CDR3 nucleotides: TGTGCCAGCAGTTACTACAGCGATGAGCAGTTCTTC.

V and J are TRBV29-1 and TRBJ2-7; the match to TRBD1 covers 7 bases. This CDR3 is built from 12 residues. The germline V gene has CDR1 SQVTM and CDR2 ANQGSEA. Unmatched junction bases numbered 8, after V lost 6 bases and J lost 6 bases. The CDR3 coding sequence is TGCAGCGTCTACTGGGACAGTCCCGAGCAGTACTTC. The encoded protein is CSVYWDSPEQYF.

V and J are TRBV9 and TRBJ1-5; D is uncertain. Germline V lookup: CDR1 SGDLS, CDR2 YYNGEE. This CDR3 contains 17 residues. V was trimmed by 0 bases and J by 2 bases, leaving 15 bases between them. The CDR3 here is CASSVGSGFGGNQPQHF. Written as DNA, the CDR3 is TGTGCCAGCAGCGTAGGGTCCGGATTTGGAGGCAATCAGCCCCAGCATTTT.

Many counts were recorded for this clonotype. The J gene is TRBJ2-1, the V gene TRBV15; perhaps TRBD2 as D (6 bases). Per germline, CDR1 LNHNV and CDR2 YYDKDF (reference sequence). V gave up 0 bases and J gave up 7 bases, with 16 bases separating them. This CDR3 is 16 amino acids long. The CDR3 nucleotides read TGTGCCACCAGCAGAGATCCCCCCGGGAGAGGGAATGAGCAGTTCTTC. Translation: CATSRDPPGRGNEQFF.

This clonotype came up many times. This rearrangement joins TRBV3-1 to TRBJ2-1; D gene ambiguous. CDR1 and CDR2 (germline): LGHDT, YNNKEL (reference sequence). The ends were cut back, 0 bases at V and 11 bases at J, with 8 bases in the middle. The CDR3 contains 12 residues. CDR3 bases: TGTGCCAGCAGCCAAGATCGAACGAAGCAGTTCTTC. The encoded protein is CASSQDRTKQFF.

This clonotype was seen more than once but under ten times. J is TRBJ2-1 and V is TRBV9, with a tentative D call TRBD2 (6 bases). V was clipped by 2 bases and J by 9 bases, with 12 bases between them. The CDR3 sequence is 13 residues long. Germline CDR1 SGDLS, CDR2 YYNGEE. As DNA, the CDR3 is TGTGCCAGCAGCGTGCGGGATGCACTTGAGCAGTTCTTC. Its translation is CASSVRDALEQFF.

This clonotype was seen many times. The CDR3 sequence: CASTTHGQPQHF. The CDR3 DNA is TGTGCCAGCACCACTCACGGTCAGCCCCAGCATTTT. The chain carries TRBV12-3 or TRBV12-4 and TRBJ1-5; no firm D call. The CDR3 loop spans 12 amino acids. V lost 7 bases and J lost 6, with 10 bases in between.

This clonotype has a count of ten or more. The chain joins TRBV2 to TRBJ2-5, with 8 positions matching TRBD2. The V segment lost 6 bases and the J segment 5 bases; nucleotides outside the gene matches: 5. The germline V gene encodes CDR1 SNHLY and CDR2 FYNNEI. The length of the CDR3 is 13 residues. CDR3 residues: CASRGLAGETQYF. Written as DNA, the CDR3 is TGTGCCAGCAGGGGCCTAGCGGGTGAGACCCAGTACTTC.

About this clonotype itself: This may be a read error, as it is one base from a much larger clone. The genes are TRBV6-1 and TRBJ2-5; TRBD1 agrees at 11 bases. There are 15 residues in the CDR3. The germline CDR1 and CDR2 sequences are MNHNS and SASEGT. The CDR3 region has the DNA TGTGCCAGCAGTCCCCGGACAGGGGGCGAGGAGACCCACTACTTC. This gives the protein CASSPRTGGEETHYF.